This T cell receptor beta chain stems from a study of beta chain features in type 1 diabetes. Study-wide results and caveats: TCRB CDR3s from Type 1 diabetes patients were moderately but significantly shorter in all four CD4+ subsets.

What was sequenced were expressed TCRB transcripts, since all of the isolated RNA had been reverse transcribed. TCRdb's table, derived via immunoSEQ multiplex PCR, lists solely in-frame clones and lacks some. The data contain over 300,000 clones, less than 9.5% of them singletons. The V and J ends lost 8 bases and 11 bases respectively, with 14 bases between them. CDR3 length: 11 amino acids. CDR1 is MNHEY and CDR2 is SVGAGI in the germline V gene. Only a few counts were recorded for this clone. The antigen remains undetermined. This TCR derives from a woman between 18 and 29 years old in good health. The specimen sequenced was central memory CD4+ T cells from blood. The V gene is TRBV6-5, the J gene TRBJ2-3; no clear D gene. CDR3 loop: CASAASNRQYF. The CDR3 nucleotides are TGTGCCAGCGCGGCGTCTAACCGGCAGTATTTT.